These T cell receptor beta chains were read from a single sample in a study of blood T cell repertoires in COVID-19. The assay was immunoSEQ multiplex PCR, and TCRdb's table has in-frame clones only and misses some. The repertoire includes about 330,000 clones, approximately 90% of them detected once, and less than 11% sits in the top ten. Input material: PBMCs or T cells enriched from blood (not recorded which). These TCRs come from a woman between 18 and 29 years old who had recovered from COVID-19. CDR3s leave out the opening cysteine and the closing phenylalanine or tryptophan.

len,v_gene,CDR3aa
14,TRBV7-2,ASSLVAGANTGELF
14,TRBV10-3,AISGGTDLAKNIQY
12,TRBV28,ASSFRGRNYGYT
11,TRBV10-1,ASSESPVDTQY
14,TRBV11-2,ASSFSRLSSGNTIY
11,TRBV5-1,ASRQTEQETQY
12,TRBV19,ASSPLATNEKLF
12,TRBV30,AWSVSGGNSPLH
11,TRBV7-3,ASSQQGDTEAF
12,TRBV19,ASQSTGESKPQH
10,TRBV5-5,ASSFLTDTQY
14,TRBV19,ASSNDRRPLNTEAF
16,TRBV5-1,ASSYISGGAGWTGELF
14,TRBV7-2,ASSLKASSGANVLT
14,TRBV11-3,ASSSSTGENYNEQF
12,TRBV7-9,ASSSGQGNGEQF
12,TRBV11-2,ASSLEGRGYEQY
11,TRBV5-5,ASSLAGNQPQH
13,TRBV11-2,ASSLIGTGFDGYT
10,TRBV7-2,ASSSQGNEQF
15,TRBV28,ASSPGHQSSGANVLT
14,TRBV19,ASKDSSTRPADTQY
13,TRBV5-1,ASSPMTSGYNEQF
12,TRBV11-2,ASSGHDTAYGYT
13,TRBV6-5,VPTGGRVTGNTIY
13,TRBV11-3,ASSLAGGTYNEQF
13,TRBV30,AWSQTTSSYNEQF
12,TRBV18,ASSVGGPYEKLF
11,TRBV19,ASSISPVSPQH
13,TRBV7-6,ASSSLRVIPETQY
10,TRBV11-2,ASSLTSYGYT
15,TRBV6-2/TRBV6-3,ASSSDGGDQGHGELF
14,TRBV18,ASSPSFGGGNTEAF
12,TRBV6-4,ASSDTGEGQPQH
13,TRBV5-4,ASSWGQGIMAGYT
11,TRBV7-9,ASSPLSDSPLH
11,TRBV30,AWSRSSDMTQY
11,TRBV21-1,ASRPGVDQPQH
11,TRBV29-1,SVLGLGGTEAF
14,TRBV28,ASSPPGEGRHNEQF
12,TRBV5-6,ASTPRQGVGGYT
13,TRBV5-1,ASSWTGGTYNEQF
14,TRBV6-2/TRBV6-3,ASSLDRGRVNTEAF
10,TRBV28,ASSLADTEAF
10,TRBV4-1,ASSQVAGELF
16,TRBV4-1,ASSQGGTARSGANVLT
15,TRBV5-1,ASSWGPSGSATGELF
9,TRBV7-9,ASSLKHEQY
11,TRBV30,AWSVDSGNTIY
13,TRBV13,ASSSQEGANYGYT
14,TRBV6-4,ASSDNGQSYGNTIY
14,TRBV28,ASSSGTGVTNYGYT
11,TRBV2,ASSGDSLSSLF
13,TRBV19,ASSSLRVGNQPQH